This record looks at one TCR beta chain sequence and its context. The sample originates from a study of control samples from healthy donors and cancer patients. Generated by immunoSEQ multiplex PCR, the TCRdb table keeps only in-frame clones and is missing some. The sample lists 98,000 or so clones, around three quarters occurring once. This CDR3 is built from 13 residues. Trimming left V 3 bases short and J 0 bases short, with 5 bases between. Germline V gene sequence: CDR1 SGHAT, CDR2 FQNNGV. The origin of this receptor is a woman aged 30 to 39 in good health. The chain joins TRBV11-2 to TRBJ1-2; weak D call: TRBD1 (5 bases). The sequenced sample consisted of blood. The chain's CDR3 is CASSLGANYGYTF. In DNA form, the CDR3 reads TGTGCCAGCAGCTTGGGGGCTAACTATGGCTACACCTTC.